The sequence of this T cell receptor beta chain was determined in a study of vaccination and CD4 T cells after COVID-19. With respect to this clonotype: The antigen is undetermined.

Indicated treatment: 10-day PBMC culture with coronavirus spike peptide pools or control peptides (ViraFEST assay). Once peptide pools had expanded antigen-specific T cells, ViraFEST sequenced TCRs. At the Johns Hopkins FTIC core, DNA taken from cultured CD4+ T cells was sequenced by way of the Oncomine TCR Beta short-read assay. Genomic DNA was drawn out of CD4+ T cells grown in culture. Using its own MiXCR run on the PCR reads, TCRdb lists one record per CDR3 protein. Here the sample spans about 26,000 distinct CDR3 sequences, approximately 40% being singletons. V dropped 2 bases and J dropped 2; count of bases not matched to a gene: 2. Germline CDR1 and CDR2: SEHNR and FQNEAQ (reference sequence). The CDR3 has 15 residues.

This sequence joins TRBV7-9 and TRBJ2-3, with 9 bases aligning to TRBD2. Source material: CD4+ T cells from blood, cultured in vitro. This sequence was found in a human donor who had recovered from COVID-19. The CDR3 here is CASSLLAGATDTQYF. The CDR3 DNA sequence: TGTGCCAGCAGCTTATTAGCGGGAGCCACAGATACGCAGTATTTT.